This T cell receptor (beta chain) was captured by sequencing in a study of blood T cell repertoires in COVID-19. Study as a whole: The origin of the acute and convalescent COVID-19 samples was the United States, Italy and Spain. From T cells, B-cell-depleted T cells, or PBMCs came the material, which was cDNA or gDNA.

The V gene's germline CDR1 is LNHNV and CDR2 YYDKDF (reference sequence). The V end lost 1 base, the J end lost 3 bases, and 12 bases lay between the germline ends. The CDR3 is 15 residues long. In the authors' workflow: Scientists estimated how many nucleated cells there were by amplifying reference gene primers. Data came from immunoSEQ multiplex PCR; TCRdb stores just in-frame clones and leaves some out. V and J calls and clone size come straight from that table; D and trimming were deduced from the DNA. The data contain about 130,000 clones, over 80% of them seen just once; the ten biggest clones take up around 11%.

This chain uses TRBV15 with TRBJ2-5; D might be TRBD1 (6 bases). This TCR derives from a man aged 60-69 years with acute or convalescent COVID-19. Material for sequencing was peripheral blood. The CDR3 coding sequence is TGTGCCACCAGCAGAGGTTCGGCAGGGGAAGAGACCCAGTACTTC. It encodes CATSRGSAGEETQYF.